Only a few counts were recorded for the clone carrying this T cell receptor (beta chain). What it binds is not known. Trimming cost V 3 bases and J 10 bases, with 7 bases left between them. Germline V gives CDR1 KGHSH, CDR2 LQKENI. CDR3 length: 11 amino acids. Presence of unique molecular identifiers characterized the TCR beta cDNA libraries. TCRdb used MiXCR to reprocess the PCR reads, holding one entry per CDR3 protein. The data show some 690,000 distinct CDR3 sequences, 30% seen once. The data were obtained in a study of post-analysis software for immune sequencing data. Study overall: Patients had relapsing-remitting, secondary progressive or progressive-relapsing multiple sclerosis; some lacked subtype. Study results and limitations: Patients with multiple sclerosis recorded significantly lower normalized Chao1 diversity than controls, the study found. The five TRBV segments detected at higher frequency in patients than in controls included TRBV5-6, TRBV5-1 and TRBV20-1.

The chain joins TRBV18 to TRBJ2-1, with D perhaps matching TRBD1 or TRBD2 (5 bases each). The clonotype originates from a girl aged 10-17 years with multiple sclerosis. The material sequenced was blood. The CDR3 protein is CASSPGTEQFF. The CDR3 DNA is TGTGCCAGCTCACCGGGGACGGAGCAGTTCTTC.